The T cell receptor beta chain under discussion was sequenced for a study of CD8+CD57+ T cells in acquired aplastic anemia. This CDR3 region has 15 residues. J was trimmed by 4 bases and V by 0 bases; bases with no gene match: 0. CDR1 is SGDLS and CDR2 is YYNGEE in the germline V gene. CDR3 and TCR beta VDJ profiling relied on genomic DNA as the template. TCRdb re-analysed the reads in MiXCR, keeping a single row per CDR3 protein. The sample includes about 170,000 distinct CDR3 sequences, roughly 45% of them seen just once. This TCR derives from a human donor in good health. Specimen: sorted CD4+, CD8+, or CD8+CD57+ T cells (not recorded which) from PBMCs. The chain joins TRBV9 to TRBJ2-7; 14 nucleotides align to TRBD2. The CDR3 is CASSVGTSGGYEQYF. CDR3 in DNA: TGTGCCAGCAGCGTAGGGACTAGCGGGGGGTACGAGCAGTACTTC. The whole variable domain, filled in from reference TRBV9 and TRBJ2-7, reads DSGVTQTPKHLITATGQRVTLRCSPRSGDLSVYWYQQSLDQGLQFLIQYYNGEERAKGNILERFSAQQFPDLHSELNLSSLELGDSALYFCASSVGTSGGYEQYFGPGTRLTVT.